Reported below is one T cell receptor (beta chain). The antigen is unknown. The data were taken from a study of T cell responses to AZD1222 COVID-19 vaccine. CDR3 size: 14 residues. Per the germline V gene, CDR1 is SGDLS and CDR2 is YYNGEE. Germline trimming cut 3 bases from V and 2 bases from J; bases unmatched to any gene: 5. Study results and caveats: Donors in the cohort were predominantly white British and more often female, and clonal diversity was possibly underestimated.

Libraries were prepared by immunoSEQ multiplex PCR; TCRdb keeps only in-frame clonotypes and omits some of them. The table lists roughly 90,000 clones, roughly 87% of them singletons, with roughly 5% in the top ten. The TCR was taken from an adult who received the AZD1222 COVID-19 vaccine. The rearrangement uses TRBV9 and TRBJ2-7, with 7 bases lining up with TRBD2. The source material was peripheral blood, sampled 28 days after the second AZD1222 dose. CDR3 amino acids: CASSAGLGAYEQYF. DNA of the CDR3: TGTGCCAGCAGCGCCGGACTAGGAGCCTACGAGCAGTACTTC.